This TCR beta chain was recovered during a study of shared clonotypes between healthy human individuals. After removal of 3 bases from V and 5 bases from J, the junction contained 7 bases not matched to a gene. CDR3 length equals 15 residues. Germline values: CDR1 LNHDA, CDR2 SQIVND (reference sequence). The data were produced by immunoSEQ multiplex PCR, yet TCRdb's version contains in-frame clones alone and is incomplete. The profile shows more than 2,000,000 clones, around 90% of them singletons. Sequences were obtained from naive CD4+ T cells sorted from blood. Documented subset: CD45RA+ positively selected. This chain links TRBV19 with TRBJ1-5, with TRBD1 matching over 7 bases. This TCR was recovered from a man younger than 35 in good health. The CDR3 region has the DNA TGTGCCAGTAGTATTCAACCGGGACAGTATCAGCCCCAGCATTTT. Encoded protein: CASSIQPGQYQPQHF.